This T cell receptor (beta chain) was found in a study of T cell responses to AZD1222 COVID-19 vaccine. Study results and caveats: No repertoire was sampled before or during the peak T cell response, only after it. Targets within unmutated variant regions were reportedly found for nearly half of spike-specific TCRs. Spike-spanning, vaccine-associated CD4 TCRs were dominant at 160-218 and 743-854. Baseline serostatus was positive in only a handful of AZD1222 recipients.

Germline CDR1 MNHEY, CDR2 SVGAGI. Trimming cost V 4 bases and J 2 bases, with 10 bases left between them. The CDR3 contains 14 residues. Assay used: immunoSEQ multiplex PCR; TCRdb lists only in-frame clones, some missing. This table has 120,000 to 150,000 clones, approximately 89% appearing once. This clone has only one observation. Its antigen is unknown. J is TRBJ2-3 and V is TRBV6-5, with D hard to call. The TCR originated in an adult who received the AZD1222 COVID-19 vaccine. The material was peripheral blood, obtained 28 days after the second AZD1222 dose. This CDR3 reads CASSSGLFTDTQYF. The CDR3 DNA sequence: TGTGCCAGCAGTTCGGGCCTATTCACAGATACGCAGTATTTT.